The entry below describes one T cell receptor (beta chain). This record belongs to a study of blood T cell repertoires in COVID-19. Study-level information: Sites across the United States, Italy and Spain contributed samples from acute and convalescent COVID-19.

Assay used: immunoSEQ multiplex PCR; TCRdb lists only in-frame clones, some missing. The sample carries 55,000 to 85,000 clones, 81% recorded once. The CDR3 covers 13 residues. Germline CDR1 is SGHRS and CDR2 is YFSETQ. The V gene lost 0 bases and the J gene lost 4 bases, with 4 bases spanning the gap. Sequencing input: peripheral blood. V and J are TRBV5-1 and TRBJ1-4; no definite D call. This receptor was taken from a woman in her 70s with acute or convalescent COVID-19. The CDR3: CASSLAGNEKLFF. DNA for the CDR3: TGCGCCAGCAGCTTGGCGGGTAATGAAAAACTGTTTTTT.